This T cell receptor beta chain was observed in a study of blood T cell repertoires in COVID-19. Overall study: Both acute and convalescent COVID-19 samples were obtained from the United States, Italy and Spain. The cDNA or gDNA used as material had been derived from T cells, B-cell-depleted T cells, or PBMCs.

The data were produced by immunoSEQ multiplex PCR, yet TCRdb's version contains in-frame clones alone and is incomplete. Of about 140,000 clones listed, around 90% are singletons. The CDR3 has 15 residues. V lost 1 base, J lost 2 bases, and 11 bases lay in between. Looked up from germline, CDR1 is MGHRA and CDR2 is YSYEKL. The rearrangement uses TRBV4-1 and TRBJ1-1; D not resolved. This sequence originates from a human donor in a cohort sampled during active COVID-19. Sample: peripheral blood. CDR3 residues: CASSQAAGSNTEAFF. Here the CDR3 DNA reads TGCGCCAGCAGCCAAGCCGCGGGCAGTAACACTGAAGCTTTCTTT.